The sequence of this T cell receptor beta chain was determined in a study of blood T cell repertoires in COVID-19. Study background: The United States, Italy and Spain provided the acute and convalescent COVID-19 samples. PBMCs, B-cell-depleted T cells, or T cells were the source of the cDNA or gDNA that made up the material.

V gave up 4 bases and J gave up 1 base, with 14 bases separating them. This CDR3 region has 15 residues. Germline V CDR1 and CDR2: SGHRS, YFSETQ. This clone was found once. How the authors handled the data: From reference gene primer amplification, estimates of nucleated cell counts were derived. Measured with immunoSEQ multiplex PCR; TCRdb has only the in-frame clones, and not every one. That table supplies the V and J calls and clone size; D and trimming were determined from the DNA. This table has some 250,000 clones, approximately 86% appearing once. The chain recombines TRBV5-1 with TRBJ1-1, with D uncertain. The sample taken for sequencing was peripheral blood. The clonotype originates from a woman between 25 and 40 years old who had recovered from COVID-19. The CDR3 region is CASSRTRIGNTEAFF. The CDR3 DNA sequence: TGCGCCAGCAGCCGAACCAGGATTGGGAACACTGAAGCTTTCTTT.